The sample holds many counts of the clone carrying this TCR beta chain. Its antigen is currently unknown. This CDR3 spans 15 amino acids. Germline V gene lookup returns CDR1 SGHVS and CDR2 FQNEAQ. V was shortened by 3 bases and J by 8 bases, with 20 bases between the two germline ends. Thyroid surgery took place with no prior treatment in any patient. This record comes from a study of metastatic and nonmetastatic thyroid tumors. TCRdb used MiXCR to call clones anew from the PCR reads. Of 40,000 to 50,000 clones in the sample, 12% are singletons; the top ten hold roughly 9%. General study points: Across blood and tumor, TCR beta diversity in malignant thyroid tumors was reportedly significantly higher than in benign nodules.

Sequenced material: blood. The chain combines TRBV7-8 with TRBJ2-7; TRBD2 is a possible D gene (5 bases). The receptor's source is a male donor with papillary thyroid cancer or a benign thyroid nodule (not recorded which). Some clones in this sample may be carry-over from other donors' samples. The CDR3 DNA reads as TGTGCCAGCAGCTTCTCGGGAATCCCAGTTGGTAAGCAGTACTTC. It specifies CASSFSGIPVGKQYF.